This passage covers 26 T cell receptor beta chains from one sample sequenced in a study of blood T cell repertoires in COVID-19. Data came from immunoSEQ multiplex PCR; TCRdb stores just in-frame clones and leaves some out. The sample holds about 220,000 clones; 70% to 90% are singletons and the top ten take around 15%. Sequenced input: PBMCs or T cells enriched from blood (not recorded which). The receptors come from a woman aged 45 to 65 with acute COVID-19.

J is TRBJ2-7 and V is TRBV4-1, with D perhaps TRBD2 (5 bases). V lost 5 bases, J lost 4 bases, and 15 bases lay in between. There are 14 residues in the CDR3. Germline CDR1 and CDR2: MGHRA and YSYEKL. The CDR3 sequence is CASSGDYPNYEQYF. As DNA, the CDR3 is TGCGCCAGCAGCGGCGACTACCCGAATTACGAGCAGTACTTC.

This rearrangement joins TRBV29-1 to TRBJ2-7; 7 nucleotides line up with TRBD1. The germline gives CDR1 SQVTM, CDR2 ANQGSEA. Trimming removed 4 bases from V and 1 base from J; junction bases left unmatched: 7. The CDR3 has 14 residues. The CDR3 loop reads CSVAATGASYEQYF. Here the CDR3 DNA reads TGCAGCGTTGCCGCTACAGGGGCTTCCTACGAGCAGTACTTC.

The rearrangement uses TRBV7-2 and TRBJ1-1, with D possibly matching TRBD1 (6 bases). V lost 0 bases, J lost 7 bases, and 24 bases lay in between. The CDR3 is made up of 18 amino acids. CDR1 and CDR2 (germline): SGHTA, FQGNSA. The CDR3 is CASSLAKNPGTLSSEAFF. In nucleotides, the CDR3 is TGTGCCAGCAGCTTAGCTAAGAACCCCGGGACACTAAGTAGTGAAGCTTTCTTT.

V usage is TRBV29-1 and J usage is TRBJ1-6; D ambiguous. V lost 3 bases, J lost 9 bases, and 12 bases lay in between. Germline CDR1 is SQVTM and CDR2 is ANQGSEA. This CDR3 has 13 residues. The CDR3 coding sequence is TGCAGCGTTGAGGTCCAGGTTGGTTCACCCCTCCACTTT. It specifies CSVEVQVGSPLHF.

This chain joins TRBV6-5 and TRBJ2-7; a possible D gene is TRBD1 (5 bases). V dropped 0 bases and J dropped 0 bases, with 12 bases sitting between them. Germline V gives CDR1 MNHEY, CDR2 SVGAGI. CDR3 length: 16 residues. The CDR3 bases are TGTGCCAGCAGTTACTCGATTACAGGACACTCCTACGAGCAGTACTTC. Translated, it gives CASSYSITGHSYEQYF.

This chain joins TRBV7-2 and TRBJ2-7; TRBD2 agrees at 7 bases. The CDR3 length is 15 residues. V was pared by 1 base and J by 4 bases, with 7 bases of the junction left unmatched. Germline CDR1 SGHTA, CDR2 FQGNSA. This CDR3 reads CASSLGGGTAYEQYF. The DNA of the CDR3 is TGTGCCAGCAGCTTAGGGGGGGGGACGGCTTACGAGCAGTACTTC.

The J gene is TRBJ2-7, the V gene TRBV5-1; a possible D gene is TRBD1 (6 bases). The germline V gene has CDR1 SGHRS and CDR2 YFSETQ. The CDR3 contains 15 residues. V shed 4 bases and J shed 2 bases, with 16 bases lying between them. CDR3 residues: CASSVPRGSPYEQYF. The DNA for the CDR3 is TGCGCCAGCAGCGTACCTAGGGGGTCCCCCTACGAGCAGTACTTC.

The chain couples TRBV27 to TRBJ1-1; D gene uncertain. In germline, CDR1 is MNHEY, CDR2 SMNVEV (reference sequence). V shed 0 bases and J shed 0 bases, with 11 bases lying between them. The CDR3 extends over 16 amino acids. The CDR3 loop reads CASSLSIGWMNTEAFF. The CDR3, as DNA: TGTGCCAGCAGTTTATCGATCGGGTGGATGAACACTGAAGCTTTCTTT.

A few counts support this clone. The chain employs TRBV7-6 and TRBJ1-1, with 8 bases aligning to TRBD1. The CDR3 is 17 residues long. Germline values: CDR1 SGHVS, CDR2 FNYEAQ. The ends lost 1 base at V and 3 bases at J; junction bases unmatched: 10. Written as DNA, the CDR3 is TGTGCCAGCAGCTTAGTAGGGCAGGGGGCCCGGGACACTGAAGCTTTCTTT. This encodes CASSLVGQGARDTEAFF.

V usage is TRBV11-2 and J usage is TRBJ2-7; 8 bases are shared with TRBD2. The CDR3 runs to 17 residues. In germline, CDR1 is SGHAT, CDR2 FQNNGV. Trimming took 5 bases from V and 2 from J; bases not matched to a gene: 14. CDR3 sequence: CASSNPPGREGPYEQYF. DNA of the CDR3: TGTGCCAGCAGCAACCCCCCAGGCCGGGAGGGTCCCTACGAGCAGTACTTC.

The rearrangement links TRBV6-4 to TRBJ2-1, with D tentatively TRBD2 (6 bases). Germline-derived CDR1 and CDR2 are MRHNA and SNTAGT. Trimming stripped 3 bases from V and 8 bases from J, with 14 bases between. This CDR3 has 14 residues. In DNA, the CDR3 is TGTGCCAGCAGTGAAGGAGGGAGCAGCGATGAGCAGTTCTTC. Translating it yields CASSEGGSSDEQFF.

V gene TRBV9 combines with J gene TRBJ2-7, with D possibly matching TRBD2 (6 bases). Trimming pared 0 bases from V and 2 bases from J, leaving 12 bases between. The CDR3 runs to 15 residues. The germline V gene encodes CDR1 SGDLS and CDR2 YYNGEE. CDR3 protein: CASSVDGGVAYEQYF. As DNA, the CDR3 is TGTGCCAGCAGCGTAGACGGCGGGGTGGCCTACGAGCAGTACTTC.

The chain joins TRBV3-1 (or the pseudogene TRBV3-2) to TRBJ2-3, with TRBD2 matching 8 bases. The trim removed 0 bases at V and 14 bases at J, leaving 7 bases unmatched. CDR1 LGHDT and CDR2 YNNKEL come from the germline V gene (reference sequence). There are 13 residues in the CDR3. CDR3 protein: CASSQEGSGVGYF. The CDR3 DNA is TGTGCCAGCAGCCAAGAGGGTAGCGGGGTCGGGTATTTT.

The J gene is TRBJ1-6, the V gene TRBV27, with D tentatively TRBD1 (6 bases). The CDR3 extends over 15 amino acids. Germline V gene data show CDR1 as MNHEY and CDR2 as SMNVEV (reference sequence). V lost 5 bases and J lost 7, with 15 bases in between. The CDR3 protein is CASSPSRTANSPLHF. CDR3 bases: TGTGCCAGCAGTCCGTCCCGGACAGCCAATTCACCCCTCCACTTT.

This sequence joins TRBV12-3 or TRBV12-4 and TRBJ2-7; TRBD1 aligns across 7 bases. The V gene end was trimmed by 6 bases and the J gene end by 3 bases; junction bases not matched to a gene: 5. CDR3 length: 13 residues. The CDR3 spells CASRQQGSYEQYF. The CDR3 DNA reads TGTGCCAGCAGGCAACAGGGGAGCTACGAGCAGTACTTC.

The CDR3 nucleotides are TGTGCCAGCAGCTTAGGGGACAGGGGGAACCACTCCTACAATGAGCAGTTCTTC. Translating gives CASSLGDRGNHSYNEQFF. The chain is built from TRBV11-3 and TRBJ2-1, with 11 bases matching TRBD1. The germline gives CDR1 SGHNT, CDR2 YENEEA. The CDR3 has 18 residues. V lost 1 base to trimming and J lost 0 bases; unmatched junction nucleotides: 5.

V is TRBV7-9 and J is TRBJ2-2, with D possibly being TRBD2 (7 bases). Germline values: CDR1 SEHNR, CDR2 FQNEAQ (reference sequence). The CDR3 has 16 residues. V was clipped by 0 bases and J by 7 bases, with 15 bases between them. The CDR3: CASSLAPGGQSGELFF. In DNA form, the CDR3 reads TGTGCCAGCAGCTTAGCGCCCGGGGGGCAAAGCGGGGAGCTGTTTTTT.

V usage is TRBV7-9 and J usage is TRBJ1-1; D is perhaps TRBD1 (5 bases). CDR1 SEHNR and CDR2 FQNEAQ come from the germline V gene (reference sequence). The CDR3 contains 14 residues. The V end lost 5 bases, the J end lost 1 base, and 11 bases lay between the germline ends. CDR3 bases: TGTGCCAGCAGCGCCCGGGGGACGAACACTGAAGCTTTCTTT. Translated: CASSARGTNTEAFF. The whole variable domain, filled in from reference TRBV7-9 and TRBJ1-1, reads DTGVSQNPRHKITKRGQNVTFRCDPISEHNRLYWYRQTLGQGPEFLTYFQNEAQLEKSRLLSDRFSAERPKGSFSTLEIQRTEQGDSAMYLCASSARGTNTEAFFGQGTRLTVV.

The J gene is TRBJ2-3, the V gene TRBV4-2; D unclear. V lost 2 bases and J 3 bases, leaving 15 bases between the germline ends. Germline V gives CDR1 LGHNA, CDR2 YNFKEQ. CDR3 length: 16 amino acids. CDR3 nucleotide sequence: TGTGCCAGCAGCCAAATTTTAGCCGGTGGGACAGATACGCAGTATTTT. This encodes CASSQILAGGTDTQYF.

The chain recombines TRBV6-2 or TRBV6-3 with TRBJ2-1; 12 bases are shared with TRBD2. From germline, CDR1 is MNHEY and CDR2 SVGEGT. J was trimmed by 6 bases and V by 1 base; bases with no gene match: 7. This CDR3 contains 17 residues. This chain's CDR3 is CASSYFLTSGRSNEQFF. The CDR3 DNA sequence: TGTGCCAGCAGTTACTTCTTGACTAGCGGGAGAAGCAATGAGCAGTTCTTC.

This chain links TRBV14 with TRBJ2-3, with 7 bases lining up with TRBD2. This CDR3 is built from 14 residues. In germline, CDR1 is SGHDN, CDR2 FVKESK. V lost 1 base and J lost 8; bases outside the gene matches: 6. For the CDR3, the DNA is TGTGCCAGCAGCCAAGCCCACGGGGGGAGTACGCAGTATTTT. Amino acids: CASSQAHGGSTQYF. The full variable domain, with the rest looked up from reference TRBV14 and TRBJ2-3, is EAGVTQFPSHSVIEKGQTVTLRCDPISGHDNLYWYRRVMGKEIKFLLHFVKESKQDESGMPNNRFLAERTGGTYSTLKVQPAELEDSGVYFCASSQAHGGSTQYFGPGTRLTVL.

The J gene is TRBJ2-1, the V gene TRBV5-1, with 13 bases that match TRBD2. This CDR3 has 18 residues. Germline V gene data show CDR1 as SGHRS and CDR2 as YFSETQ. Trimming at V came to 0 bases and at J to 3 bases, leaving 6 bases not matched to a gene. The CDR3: CASSLAATSGGNYNEQFF. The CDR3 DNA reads TGCGCCAGCAGCTTGGCCGCGACTAGCGGGGGGAACTACAATGAGCAGTTCTTC. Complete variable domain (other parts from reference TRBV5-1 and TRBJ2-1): KAGVTQTPRYLIKTRGQQVTLSCSPISGHRSVSWYQQTPGQGLQFLFEYFSETQRNKGNFPGRFSGRQFSNSRSEMNVSTLELGDSALYLCASSLAATSGGNYNEQFFGPGTRLTVL.

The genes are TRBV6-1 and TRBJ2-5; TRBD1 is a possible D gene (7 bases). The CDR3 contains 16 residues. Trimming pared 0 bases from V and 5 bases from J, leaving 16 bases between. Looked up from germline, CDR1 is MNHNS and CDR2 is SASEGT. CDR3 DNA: TGTGCCAGCAGTGAAGCGTGGAGGGGGCGGACGGAGACCCAGTACTTC. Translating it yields CASSEAWRGRTETQYF.

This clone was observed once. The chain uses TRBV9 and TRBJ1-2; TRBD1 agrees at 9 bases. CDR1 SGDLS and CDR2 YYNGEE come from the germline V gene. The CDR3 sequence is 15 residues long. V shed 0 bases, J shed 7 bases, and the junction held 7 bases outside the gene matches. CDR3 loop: CASSVVTGGSGGYTF. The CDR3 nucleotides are TGTGCCAGCAGCGTAGTGACAGGGGGTAGTGGTGGCTACACCTTC. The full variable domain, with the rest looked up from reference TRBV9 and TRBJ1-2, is DSGVTQTPKHLITATGQRVTLRCSPRSGDLSVYWYQQSLDQGLQFLIQYYNGEERAKGNILERFSAQQFPDLHSELNLSSLELGDSALYFCASSVVTGGSGGYTFGSGTRLTVV.

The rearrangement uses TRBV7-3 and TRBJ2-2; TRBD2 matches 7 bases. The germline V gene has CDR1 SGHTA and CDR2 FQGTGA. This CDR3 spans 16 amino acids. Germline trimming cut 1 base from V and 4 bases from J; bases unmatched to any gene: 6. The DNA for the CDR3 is TGTGCCAGCAGCTTAAATGGCGGGAGATCCACCGGGGAGCTGTTTTTT. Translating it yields CASSLNGGRSTGELFF. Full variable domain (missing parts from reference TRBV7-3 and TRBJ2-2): GAGVSQTPSNKVTEKGKYVELRCDPISGHTALYWYRQSLGQGPEFLIYFQGTGAADDSGLPNDRFFAVRPEGSVSTLKIQRTERGDSAVYLCASSLNGGRSTGELFFGEGSRLTVL.

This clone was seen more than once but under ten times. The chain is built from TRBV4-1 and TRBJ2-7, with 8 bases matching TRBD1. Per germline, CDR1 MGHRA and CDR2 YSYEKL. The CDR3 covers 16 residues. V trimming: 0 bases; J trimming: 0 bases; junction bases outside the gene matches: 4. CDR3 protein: CASSQDPGTGSYEQYF. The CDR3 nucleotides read TGCGCCAGCAGCCAAGATCCGGGGACAGGCTCCTACGAGCAGTACTTC.